This TCR beta chain was captured in a study of spatial heterogeneity in lung cancer (dated by TCRdb to about 2019). Background on the whole study: More beta-chain than alpha-chain transcripts were consistently detected, likely reflecting higher beta-chain transcript abundance. In non-small cell lung cancer, the study quantitatively compared TCR alpha and beta repertoires across several tumor regions, matched nontumor lung, and blood. In the raw uncorrected reads, each unique combination of TCR and UMI appeared more than ten times on average. A strong correlation was found between TCR transcript counts in tumor regions and a T cell transcriptional module score from matched bulk RNA-seq. TCR repertoire features were related to nonsynonymous mutation counts determined by whole-exome sequencing of tumor tissue. At surgery, both alpha and beta chains were TCR-sequenced in 200 to 250 tumor regions, fewer than 65 matched nontumor lung samples and some 56 PBMC samples.

This specimen's time point label, per the study, means: sample taken at primary tumor resection. Samples were obtained from 72 patients with early-stage, untreated non-small cell lung cancer from the lung TRACERx cohort. For TCR sequencing, whole RNA was extracted from tumor and nontumor lung tissue, or from cryopreserved PBMC samples, and no cell sorting was done. Only patients for whom sufficient RNA was available from at least two tumor regions were selected for TCR sequencing. Before being selected, tumor and adjacent nontumor lung specimens were reviewed by a lung pathologist. The library came from 5' RACE. Data came from a NextSeq 500. The TCR library protocol attached a unique molecular identifier to each TCR cDNA molecule to allow correction of PCR and sequencing errors. On the authors' methods: TCR identification, UMI-based error correction and CDR3 extraction were all carried out with Decombinator tools. TCRs above a frequency of 2 per 1,000, corresponding to the top 1% of the tumor frequency distribution, were defined as expanded. Expanded tumor TCRs were classed as regional if statistically deemed absent (corrected P<0.05) from at least one tumor region, otherwise ubiquitous. Renyi diversity was calculated using the R vegan package after each repertoire was subsampled 100 times to 5,000 TCRs. CDR3 similarity networks were built from amino acid triplet string-kernel similarity, with CDR3s being connected when pairwise similarity was above 0.82. TCRdb ran its own pipeline on the public reads, namely fastp trimming at Q25 and MiXCR clone calling, and kept in-frame beta chains. Rows are combined by CDR3 protein, so each entry shows the most common genes and DNA. These V and J calls are TCRdb output, not the study's own analysis. The sample records some 2,500 distinct CDR3 sequences, about 5% of which are singletons. Together, the top ten hold more than 15% of the sample.

Broader findings and caveats from the paper: TCR-seq coverage of tumor T cells was estimated to be only about 7% for alpha chains and roughly 13% for beta chains. The tumor nonsynonymous mutation count correlated with the number of expanded intratumoral alpha and beta TCRs. Confirming at a functional level the hypothesis that regional TCRs recognize regional mutations was considered to require additional single-cell paired TCR alpha and beta sequencing. Counts of ubiquitous and regional expanded TCRs were found to correlate with counts of ubiquitous and regional nonsynonymous mutations, respectively.

About this clonotype itself: The antigen this receptor binds is unknown. The limits of the CDR3 on the DNA are not certain, so only TCRdb's listed CDR3 is given. Because the library targeted alpha chains, this beta chain is an off-target read whose size means little.

The CDR3 goes from the cysteine to the phenylalanine over 12 residues. The germline V gene (reference sequence) specifies DFQATT as CDR1 and SNEGSKA as CDR2. This sequence was found in a male donor with early-stage non-small cell lung cancer. Recombination linked TRBV20-1 to TRBJ2-1; TRBD2 is the table's D call, not checked against the DNA. Here the sequenced sample was lung tumor tissue, taken at surgery. The CDR3: CSTSGLTNEQFF.